The 32 T cell receptor beta chains reported below all come from one sample, sequenced in a study of cytotoxic CD8 clonotypes in ibrutinib-treated CLL. The protocol was immunoSEQ multiplex PCR, while the TCRdb copy is restricted to in-frame clones and leaves out a portion. This sample has tens of thousands of clones; about 70% occur once, and the top ten carry about 13%. The starting material was PBMCs, obtained after 12 months of ibrutinib treatment. The receptors come from a human donor with chronic lymphocytic leukemia.

The chain joins TRBV5-6 to TRBJ2-1; D is perhaps TRBD1 (6 bases). The CDR3 has 15 residues. From germline, CDR1 is SGHDT and CDR2 YYEEEE. With 4 bases removed from V and 5 bases from J, the gap between germline ends came to 16 bases. CDR3 nucleotide sequence: TGTGCCAGCAGCCCCCTGGACAGAAGAAACAATGAGCAGTTCTTC. Translating gives CASSPLDRRNNEQFF. Full variable domain (outside the CDR3, taken from reference TRBV5-6 and TRBJ2-1): DAGVTQSPTHLIKTRGQQVTLRCSPKSGHDTVSWYQQALGQGPQFIFQYYEEEERQRGNFPDRFSGHQFPNYSSELNVNALLLGDSALYLCASSPLDRRNNEQFFGPGTRLTVL.

There are a few counts of this clone. The chain carries TRBV4-2 and TRBJ1-5; D call uncertain. CDR1 and CDR2 (germline): LGHNA, YNFKEQ. Trimming took off 0 bases at V and 3 bases at J, with 18 bases between the two ends. This CDR3 region has 18 residues. For the CDR3, the DNA is TGTGCCAGCAGCCAAGATCTGGACTCCCGAACAGTCAATCAGCCCCAGCATTTT. Protein sequence: CASSQDLDSRTVNQPQHF.

J is TRBJ2-7 and V is TRBV5-1; unclear D gene. The germline V gene has CDR1 SGHRS and CDR2 YFSETQ. Trimming left V 4 bases short and J 7 bases short, with 24 bases between. This CDR3 spans 16 amino acids. CDR3 in amino acids: CASSQAKDAGPGEQYF. For the CDR3, the DNA is TGCGCCAGCAGCCAGGCTAAGGACGCTGGGCCCGGGGAGCAGTACTTC.

The chain recombines TRBV10-3 with TRBJ2-3; D may be TRBD2 (7 bases). The CDR3 length is 16 residues. The V gene lost 7 bases and the J gene lost 3 bases, with 20 bases spanning the gap. Germline values: CDR1 ENHRY, CDR2 SYGVKD. CDR3 DNA: TGTGCCATCACCGCCGGGACAAAGCGGGAAACAGATACGCAGTATTTT. The encoded protein is CAITAGTKRETDTQYF.

The rearrangement uses TRBV6-1 and TRBJ1-6; D not resolved. The CDR3 loop spans 15 amino acids. The germline V gene encodes CDR1 MNHNS and CDR2 SASEGT. The ends were cut back, 10 bases at V and 4 bases at J, with 17 bases in the middle. The CDR3 loop reads CATRSAKGYNSPLHF. CDR3 DNA sequence: TGTGCCACCAGGAGTGCCAAGGGTTATAATTCACCCCTCCACTTT.

V usage is TRBV4-1 and J usage is TRBJ2-2; 10 bases are a match to TRBD2. The CDR3 sequence is 17 residues long. The germline gives CDR1 MGHRA, CDR2 YSYEKL. V gave up 3 bases and J gave up 3 bases; unmatched junction bases: 7. CDR3 sequence reads: CASSQGASGGHTGELFF. CDR3 sequence (DNA): TGCGCCAGCAGCCAGGGCGCTAGCGGGGGACACACCGGGGAGCTGTTTTTT.

This chain links TRBV19 with TRBJ1-2, with 8 positions matching TRBD1. This CDR3 comprises 14 residues. The germline CDR1 and CDR2 sequences are LNHDA and SQIVND (reference sequence). With V trimmed by 3 bases and J by 8 bases, 8 bases remained unmatched. In DNA, the CDR3 is TGTGCCAGTAGTATTCGACAGGGGAGATGGGGCTACACCTTC. Protein sequence: CASSIRQGRWGYTF.

The V and J genes are TRBV7-9 and TRBJ2-2; D may be TRBD2 (5 bases). V was cut by 2 bases and J by 7 bases, with 11 bases left in between. Germline lookup yields CDR1 SEHNR and CDR2 FQNEAQ (reference sequence). The CDR3 is made up of 14 amino acids. The CDR3 protein is CASSLRGYNGELFF. The CDR3, as DNA: TGTGCCAGCAGCTTAAGAGGGTATAACGGGGAGCTGTTTTTT. Combining the CDR3 with reference TRBV7-9 and TRBJ2-2 gives the whole variable domain DTGVSQNPRHKITKRGQNVTFRCDPISEHNRLYWYRQTLGQGPEFLTYFQNEAQLEKSRLLSDRFSAERPKGSFSTLEIQRTEQGDSAMYLCASSLRGYNGELFFGEGSRLTVL.

As to this clone: One end of the junction fails to match germline, which may point to a read error. The CDR3 DNA reads as TGCAGCGTTGAACCCCCCCCGGGAGAAGAGATCCAGTACTTC. It specifies CSVEPPPGEEIQYF. The rearrangement joins TRBV29-1 to TRBJ2-5; the D gene is possibly TRBD2 (6 bases). The CDR3 consists of 14 residues. Germline CDR1 SQVTM, CDR2 ANQGSEA.

This chain connects TRBV9 to TRBJ1-2; D uncertain. V was pared by 4 bases and J by 6 bases, with 10 bases between. The CDR3 length is 12 residues. Germline values: CDR1 SGDLS, CDR2 YYNGEE. The CDR3 DNA sequence: TGTGCCAGCAGCTTTTCTGGGGATGGCTACACCTTC. As protein: CASSFSGDGYTF.

In its sample, this clone was seen once. The chain has TRBV2 and TRBJ2-7; D possibly corresponds to TRBD2 (5 bases). Trimming left V 6 bases short and J 3 bases short, with 18 bases between. Germline loops: CDR1 SNHLY, CDR2 FYNNEI. The CDR3 has 15 residues. The CDR3 reads CASRARMYGDYEQYF. The CDR3 coding sequence is TGTGCCAGCAGAGCACGCATGTACGGGGACTACGAGCAGTACTTC. Together with reference TRBV2 and TRBJ2-7, the CDR3 gives the full variable domain: EPEVTQTPSHQVTQMGQEVILRCVPISNHLYFYWYRQILGQKVEFLVSFYNNEISEKSEIFDDQFSVERPDGSNFTLKIRSTKLEDSAMYFCASRARMYGDYEQYFGPGTRLTVT.

The chain links TRBV2 to TRBJ2-3, with 14 bases matching TRBD2. Germline V gene data show CDR1 as SNHLY and CDR2 as FYNNEI. CDR3 size: 17 residues. V shed 7 bases and J 7 bases; nucleotides not matched to a gene: 13. The CDR3 bases are TGTGCCAGCACCATGACTAGCGGGGGGGCGGGCTCATATACGCAGTATTTT. Translating it yields CASTMTSGGAGSYTQYF.

V gene TRBV6-1 combines with J gene TRBJ2-3, with 8 bases aligning to TRBD2. This CDR3 is 13 amino acids long. Germline V gives CDR1 MNHNS, CDR2 SASEGT. With 8 bases clipped from V and 1 base from J, the junction kept 2 bases outside the gene matches. In DNA form, the CDR3 reads TGTGCCAGCCTTAGCGGGGGCACAGATACGCAGTATTTT. It translates to CASLSGGTDTQYF.

The CDR3 DNA sequence: TGCGCCAGCAGCTCCGGAATAGCTAGCGGGGACCAAGAGACCCAGTACTTC. Its translation: CASSSGIASGDQETQYF. V is TRBV5-1 and J is TRBJ2-5; TRBD2 matches at 9 bases. There are 17 residues in the CDR3. After removal of 3 bases from V and 0 bases from J, the junction contained 9 bases not matched to a gene. Germline values: CDR1 SGHRS, CDR2 YFSETQ.

This clone was counted only a few times. The chain has TRBV5-1 and TRBJ1-2; D may be TRBD1 (6 bases). The germline CDR1 and CDR2 sequences are SGHRS and YFSETQ. The length of the CDR3 is 15 residues. V lost 5 bases, J lost 2 bases, and 16 bases lay in between. In DNA, the CDR3 is TGCGCCAGCAGACCCGAAACAGGGTTGAACTATGGCTACACCTTC. Protein: CASRPETGLNYGYTF.

The rearrangement joins TRBV6-5 to TRBJ2-5; a possible D gene is TRBD1 (6 bases). The CDR3 extends over 15 amino acids. V shed 2 bases and J shed 5 bases, with 15 bases lying between them. Germline V gives CDR1 MNHEY, CDR2 SVGAGI. As DNA, the CDR3 is TGTGCCAGCAGTTACACCGCGCCAAGGGGGGAGACCCAGTACTTC. This sequence encodes CASSYTAPRGETQYF.

This chain uses TRBV5-1 with TRBJ1-4, with D perhaps TRBD1 (5 bases). Per the germline V gene, CDR1 is SGHRS and CDR2 is YFSETQ. The CDR3 has 15 amino acids. The V end lost 3 bases, the J end lost 5 bases, and 14 bases lay between the germline ends. In nucleotides, the CDR3 is TGCGCCAGCAGCTCCCAAGGTGGGGGGAATGAAAAACTGTTTTTT. Translating it yields CASSSQGGGNEKLFF.

The chain has TRBV19 and TRBJ1-2, with no clear D. Trimming pared 1 base from V and 4 bases from J, leaving 10 bases between. Germline loops: CDR1 LNHDA, CDR2 SQIVND (reference sequence). This CDR3 comprises 14 residues. The CDR3 nucleotides are TGTGCCAGTAGTATAGGGCAGGCGGTCTATGGCTACACCTTC. As protein: CASSIGQAVYGYTF.

The J gene is TRBJ2-5, the V gene TRBV2, with D perhaps matching TRBD2 (5 bases). The germline gives CDR1 SNHLY, CDR2 FYNNEI. The CDR3 has 14 residues. The V and J ends lost 5 bases and 5 bases respectively, with 15 bases between them. Here the CDR3 reads CASSSHRSGETQYF. CDR3 DNA sequence: TGTGCCAGCAGTTCTCATCGGAGCGGCGAGACCCAGTACTTC. The full variable domain, its missing parts supplied by reference TRBV2 and TRBJ2-5, is EPEVTQTPSHQVTQMGQEVILRCVPISNHLYFYWYRQILGQKVEFLVSFYNNEISEKSEIFDDQFSVERPDGSNFTLKIRSTKLEDSAMYFCASSSHRSGETQYFGPGTRLLVL.

J is TRBJ1-6 and V is TRBV5-1; D remains ambiguous. Germline-derived CDR1 and CDR2 are SGHRS and YFSETQ. The CDR3 covers 15 residues. Trimming took 3 bases from V and 8 from J, leaving 15 bases between them. The CDR3 region has the DNA TGCGCCAGCAGCTATGACGGTGTTTGGGATTCACCCCTCCACTTT. Residues: CASSYDGVWDSPLHF.

The chain carries TRBV5-6 and TRBJ1-5; D possibly corresponds to TRBD1 (5 bases). Trimming took 0 bases from V and 11 from J, leaving 12 bases between them. There are 13 residues in the CDR3. Germline CDR1 is SGHDT and CDR2 is YYEEEE. The CDR3 DNA sequence: TGTGCCAGCAGCTTGGGAGGGACTGGGACCCAGCATTTT. It yields the protein CASSLGGTGTQHF.

The V call is TRBV11-2, the J call TRBJ2-2, with D perhaps matching TRBD2 (5 bases). In germline, CDR1 is SGHAT, CDR2 FQNNGV. CDR3 length: 15 residues. V was cut by 8 bases and J by 2 bases, with 15 bases left in between. DNA of the CDR3: TGTGCCAGCGGCCGTGCGGGCCCAAACACCGGGGAGCTGTTTTTT. It is translated as CASGRAGPNTGELFF. The variable domain in full, with the rest retrieved from reference TRBV11-2 and TRBJ2-2, is EAGVAQSPRYKIIEKRQSVAFWCNPISGHATLYWYQQILGQGPKLLIQFQNNGVVDDSQLPKDRFSAERLKGVDSTLKIQPAKLEDSAVYLCASGRAGPNTGELFFGEGSRLTVL.

This clone has just one count. The chain uses TRBV5-1 and TRBJ1-4, with D possibly TRBD1 on 6 matching bases. In germline, CDR1 is SGHRS, CDR2 YFSETQ. V was clipped by 6 bases and J by 6 bases, with 18 bases between them. The CDR3 totals 15 residues. The CDR3 region has the DNA TGCGCCAGCAAATTACAGGGACGTGTCGATGAAAAACTGTTTTTT. Encoded protein: CASKLQGRVDEKLFF.

This clone appeared a single time. The chain links TRBV5-1 to TRBJ2-1, with 10 nucleotides matching TRBD2. Germline CDR1 and CDR2: SGHRS and YFSETQ. This CDR3 is built from 15 residues. Germline trimming cut 5 bases from V and 0 bases from J; bases unmatched to any gene: 2. The CDR3 region has the DNA TGCGCCAGCAGTAGCGGGGGGAGCTCCTACAATGAGCAGTTCTTC. Protein sequence: CASSSGGSSYNEQFF.

V usage is TRBV7-2 and J usage is TRBJ2-3; D remains ambiguous. CDR3 length: 14 residues. The germline V gene encodes CDR1 SGHTA and CDR2 FQGNSA. Trimming pared 2 bases from V and 3 bases from J, leaving 9 bases between. The CDR3 region is CASSLTPRTDTQYF. The CDR3, as DNA: TGTGCCAGCAGCTTAACCCCCCGAACAGATACGCAGTATTTT.

This chain connects TRBV14 to TRBJ1-1, with unresolved D. Deletions cut 4 bases from V and 6 bases from J, with 15 bases between. Germline lookup yields CDR1 SGHDN and CDR2 FVKESK. The CDR3 is 14 amino acids. The CDR3 nucleotides are TGTGCCAGCAGCCCACAGCGAGGGCTATCTGAAGCTTTCTTT. Encoded protein: CASSPQRGLSEAFF.

The chain carries TRBV7-3 and TRBJ2-3; weak D call: TRBD2 (7 bases). Looked up from germline, CDR1 is SGHTA and CDR2 is FQGTGA. The CDR3 length is 15 residues. V dropped 0 bases and J dropped 2 bases, with 9 bases sitting between them. CDR3 nucleotide sequence: TGTGCCAGCAGCTTAACGCGGGGGCACACAGATACGCAGTATTTT. Encoded protein: CASSLTRGHTDTQYF.

The chain uses TRBV7-9 and TRBJ1-6; 11 bases map to TRBD1. Germline V gives CDR1 SEHNR, CDR2 FQNEAQ (reference sequence). The CDR3 covers 18 residues. J lost 9 bases, V lost 6 bases, and 16 bases had no gene match. CDR3 loop: CASSRSGTGGFARSPLHF. The CDR3 bases are TGTGCCAGCAGTAGGTCCGGGACAGGGGGATTCGCTCGTTCACCCCTCCACTTT.

This clone is a singleton in its sample. This sequence joins TRBV18 and TRBJ1-6; the match to TRBD1 covers 10 bases. This CDR3 region has 15 residues. Per germline, CDR1 KGHSH and CDR2 LQKENI. With 3 bases clipped from V and 5 bases from J, the junction kept 1 base outside the gene matches. CDR3 residues: CASSPGQGDNSPLHF. Written as DNA, the CDR3 is TGTGCCAGCTCACCCGGACAGGGGGATAATTCACCCCTCCACTTT.

This clone showed up just once. The rearrangement uses TRBV7-9 and TRBJ2-3, with 7 bases matching TRBD2. CDR1 SEHNR and CDR2 FQNEAQ come from the germline V gene (reference sequence). The CDR3 is 13 amino acids. J lost 1 base, V lost 5 bases, and 0 bases had no gene match. The CDR3 DNA sequence: TGTGCCAGCAGCCGGGGGGGCACAGATACGCAGTATTTT. This gives the protein CASSRGGTDTQYF.

V gene TRBV6-5 combines with J gene TRBJ1-2, with D possibly TRBD1 on 5 matching bases. The CDR3 spans 15 residues. V was clipped by 6 bases and J by 6 bases, with 20 bases between them. Germline V gene data show CDR1 as MNHEY and CDR2 as SVGAGI. The CDR3 DNA is TGTGCCAGCAGCCAACGCCTGGGAGGGGCGGATGGCTACACCTTC. Translated: CASSQRLGGADGYTF.

J is TRBJ2-2 and V is TRBV7-3; 14 positions match TRBD2. The ends lost 2 bases at V and 6 bases at J; junction bases unmatched: 8. CDR3 size: 18 residues. CDR1 is SGHTA, CDR2 FQGTGA, per germline. The CDR3 DNA sequence: TGTGCCAGCAGCTTAGAAGCCCCGACTAGCGGGGGGGCCGGGGAGCTGTTTTTT. Translated, it gives CASSLEAPTSGGAGELFF. Together with reference TRBV7-3 and TRBJ2-2, the CDR3 gives the full variable domain: GAGVSQTPSNKVTEKGKYVELRCDPISGHTALYWYRQSLGQGPEFLIYFQGTGAADDSGLPNDRFFAVRPEGSVSTLKIQRTERGDSAVYLCASSLEAPTSGGAGELFFGEGSRLTVL.